The 25 T cell receptor beta chains reported below all come from one sample, sequenced in a study of OX40 agonist ivuxolimab in advanced cancers. The receptor library was made with the immunoSEQ multiplex PCR assay. The source is immuneACCESS, and TCRdb retained only in-frame sequences with V and J called. Part of the clones is not carried over; for the studies checked, unresolved V genes explain less than half of this, and the remainder is unexplained. The sample table shows more than 15,000 clones, and about 88% are seen once. Clones ranked in the top ten supply 25% of the sample. The specimen comprised CD4+ or CD8+ T cells sorted from blood, sampled in a trial of the OX40 agonist ivuxolimab. These receptors came from an adult with an advanced solid tumor such as melanoma, head and neck, liver or kidney cancer.

A few counts support this clone. The V call is TRBV5-4, the J call TRBJ2-1, with TRBD1 as a possible D gene (6 bases). This CDR3 is built from 15 residues. CDR1 is SGHNT, CDR2 YYREEE, per germline (reference sequence). V was pared by 5 bases and J by 2 bases, with 14 bases between. The CDR3 DNA reads as TGTGCCAGCAGTTATTCAGGGGAGCCCTACAATGAGCAGTTCTTC. It encodes CASSYSGEPYNEQFF.

The genes are TRBV9 and TRBJ2-3, with 9 bases aligning to TRBD2. The length of the CDR3 is 15 residues. V was clipped by 3 bases and J by 3 bases; unmatched bases: 5. Germline V gene data show CDR1 as SGDLS and CDR2 as YYNGEE. CDR3 DNA sequence: TGTGCCAGCAGCGCAAGCGGGGGGTGGACAGATACGCAGTATTTT. Translated: CASSASGGWTDTQYF. Full variable domain (rest looked up from reference TRBV9 and TRBJ2-3): DSGVTQTPKHLITATGQRVTLRCSPRSGDLSVYWYQQSLDQGLQFLIQYYNGEERAKGNILERFSAQQFPDLHSELNLSSLELGDSALYFCASSASGGWTDTQYFGPGTRLTVL.

The chain combines TRBV7-8 with TRBJ1-3; TRBD1 aligns across 8 bases. The germline V gene has CDR1 SGHVS and CDR2 FQNEAQ. Germline trimming cut 0 bases from V and 8 bases from J; bases unmatched to any gene: 18. The CDR3 sequence is 19 residues long. The CDR3 loop is CASSLALGRGQGTVDTIYF. The CDR3 DNA is TGTGCCAGCAGCTTAGCGTTAGGTCGCGGACAGGGTACCGTCGACACCATATATTTT.

The genes are TRBV7-9 and TRBJ1-6; possible D gene TRBD1, 6 bases. Trimming removed 4 bases from V and 8 bases from J, with 18 bases in between. CDR1 is SEHNR, CDR2 FQNEAQ, per germline (reference sequence). CDR3 length: 16 residues. CDR3 in amino acids: CASSWSQGRVDSPLHF. In nucleotides, the CDR3 is TGTGCCAGCAGCTGGTCACAGGGAAGAGTTGATTCACCCCTCCACTTT.

The chain links TRBV27 to TRBJ2-7, with a possible D match to TRBD1 (5 bases). Germline assignment: CDR1 MNHEY and CDR2 SMNVEV (reference sequence). Trimming pared 6 bases from V and 4 bases from J, leaving 22 bases between. The CDR3 extends over 16 amino acids. The CDR3 is CASSDVQGYISYEQYF. CDR3 sequence (DNA): TGTGCCAGCAGCGACGTTCAGGGTTACATATCTTACGAGCAGTACTTC.

V is TRBV27 and J is TRBJ2-5; 11 bases line up with TRBD1. J gave up 2 bases and V 6 bases, and 8 bases lay outside the gene matches. CDR3 size: 16 residues. CDR1 and CDR2 (germline): MNHEY, SMNVEV (reference sequence). CDR3 DNA: TGTGCCAGCAGGCTCTTAGGACAGGGGGCTCAAGAGACCCAGTACTTC. Its protein product is CASRLLGQGAQETQYF.

The chain carries TRBV9 and TRBJ1-2; D not resolved. Germline values: CDR1 SGDLS, CDR2 YYNGEE. Trimming removed 0 bases from V and 7 bases from J, with 16 bases in between. The CDR3 spans 15 residues. CDR3 protein: CASSVDSGHSTGYTF. CDR3 DNA: TGTGCCAGCAGCGTAGATTCCGGTCATTCTACTGGCTACACCTTC.

V is TRBV5-6 and J is TRBJ2-5; 10 bases are shared with TRBD1. Germline-derived CDR1 and CDR2 are SGHDT and YYEEEE. The CDR3 is 14 residues long. The V and J ends lost 5 bases and 6 bases, in that order; junction bases with no gene match: 7. The CDR3 reads CASSLDRGRKTQYF. In DNA form, the CDR3 reads TGTGCCAGCAGTTTAGACAGGGGGCGGAAGACCCAGTACTTC. Full variable domain (missing parts from reference TRBV5-6 and TRBJ2-5): DAGVTQSPTHLIKTRGQQVTLRCSPKSGHDTVSWYQQALGQGPQFIFQYYEEEERQRGNFPDRFSGHQFPNYSSELNVNALLLGDSALYLCASSLDRGRKTQYFGPGTRLLVL.

The chain links TRBV11-2 to TRBJ1-1, with D hard to call. The germline V gene encodes CDR1 SGHAT and CDR2 FQNNGV. The CDR3 spans 15 residues. With 1 base removed from V and 4 bases from J, the gap between germline ends came to 13 bases. The CDR3 spells CASSLVLGVVTEAFF. The CDR3, as DNA: TGTGCCAGCAGCTTAGTGTTAGGAGTGGTCACTGAAGCTTTCTTT.

The genes are TRBV2 and TRBJ1-1; D gene uncertain. Germline CDR1 is SNHLY and CDR2 is FYNNEI. This CDR3 contains 13 residues. The V end was cut by 3 bases, the J end by 4 bases, with 9 bases between. The chain's CDR3 is CASSDPDGTEAFF. CDR3 bases: TGTGCCAGCAGTGATCCCGACGGCACTGAAGCTTTCTTT. Supplemented by reference TRBV2 and TRBJ1-1, the full variable domain reads EPEVTQTPSHQVTQMGQEVILRCVPISNHLYFYWYRQILGQKVEFLVSFYNNEISEKSEIFDDQFSVERPDGSNFTLKIRSTKLEDSAMYFCASSDPDGTEAFFGQGTRLTVV.

The rearrangement links TRBV27 to TRBJ2-3; TRBD1 is a possible D gene (5 bases). The CDR3 totals 14 residues. CDR1 MNHEY and CDR2 SMNVEV come from the germline V gene (reference sequence). The V gene lost 5 bases and the J gene lost 0 bases, with 9 bases spanning the gap. The CDR3 bases are TGTGCCAGCAGTCAGGGATTTAGCACAGATACGCAGTATTTT. Translated, it gives CASSQGFSTDTQYF.

The rearrangement joins TRBV4-1 to TRBJ1-5; a weak D match, TRBD1 (5 bases). This CDR3 contains 18 residues. Germline V gene data show CDR1 as MGHRA and CDR2 as YSYEKL. Trimming took off 2 bases at V and 5 bases at J, with 22 bases between the two ends. DNA for the CDR3: TGCGCCAGCAGCCAATTCCCGCAGGGATCGCTGTGGGATCAGCCCCAGCATTTT. This encodes CASSQFPQGSLWDQPQHF.

The gene calls are TRBV6-5 and TRBJ1-1; TRBD1 is a possible D gene (6 bases). The V end lost 6 bases, the J end lost 4 bases, and 12 bases lay between the germline ends. The germline gives CDR1 MNHEY, CDR2 SVGAGI. The CDR3 contains 13 residues. CDR3 bases: TGTGCCAGCAGCCTGGGGGGGGCCACTGAAGCTTTCTTT. Amino acid sequence: CASSLGGATEAFF.

The V gene is TRBV6-5, the J gene TRBJ1-2; 8 nucleotides agree with TRBD1. Germline trimming cut 2 bases from V and 4 bases from J; bases unmatched to any gene: 6. The length of the CDR3 is 15 residues. Germline values: CDR1 MNHEY, CDR2 SVGAGI. The CDR3 loop is CASSYSGQGGYGYTF. The CDR3 nucleotides are TGTGCCAGCAGTTACAGCGGACAGGGTGGCTATGGCTACACCTTC.

The rearrangement links TRBV7-6 to TRBJ1-5, with D maybe TRBD1 (5 bases). CDR1 is SGHVS, CDR2 FNYEAQ, per germline. The germline V and J ends were trimmed by 0 bases and 6 bases, with 18 bases remaining between them. The CDR3 runs 17 residues. The CDR3 loop is CASSLAPTTRGGQPQHF. The CDR3 bases are TGTGCCAGCAGCTTAGCCCCGACGACAAGGGGCGGTCAGCCCCAGCATTTT. The full variable domain, in which reference TRBV7-6 and TRBJ1-5 provide the parts outside the CDR3, is GAGVSQSPRYKVTKRGQDVALRCDPISGHVSLYWYRQALGQGPEFLTYFNYEAQQDKSGLPNDRFSAERPEGSISTLTIQRTEQRDSAMYRCASSLAPTTRGGQPQHFGDGTRLSIL.

This clone was detected once. The chain is built from TRBV7-3 and TRBJ2-1; 8 positions agree with TRBD2. V trimming: 3 bases; J trimming: 6 bases; junction bases outside the gene matches: 7. CDR1 is SGHTA, CDR2 FQGTGA, per germline. The CDR3 has 15 residues. CDR3 residues: CASSFGGAILNEQFF. CDR3 DNA: TGTGCCAGCAGCTTCGGGGGGGCTATTCTCAATGAGCAGTTCTTC.

On this clone: Distinct nucleotide sequences in the sample also encode this CDR3. The chain links TRBV28 to TRBJ2-5; TRBD1 might be the D (5 bases). The CDR3 loop spans 15 amino acids. V was shortened by 2 bases and J by 4 bases, with 14 bases between the two germline ends. CDR1 is MDHEN, CDR2 SYDVKM, per germline. The CDR3 protein is CASSLTRRQRETQYF. The CDR3 nucleotides are TGTGCCAGCAGTTTAACGCGTCGACAGAGAGAGACCCAGTACTTC. The full variable domain, with the rest looked up from reference TRBV28 and TRBJ2-5, is DVKVTQSSRYLVKRTGEKVFLECVQDMDHENMFWYRQDPGLGLRLIYFSYDVKMKEKGDIPEGYSVSREKKERFSLILESASTNQTSMYLCASSLTRRQRETQYFGPGTRLLVL.

The chain combines TRBV6-5 with TRBJ2-1; the D is unclear. The CDR3 spans 14 residues. Trimming took off 0 bases at V and 3 bases at J, with 6 bases between the two ends. Germline V gene sequence: CDR1 MNHEY, CDR2 SVGAGI. Here the CDR3 reads CASSYSGIYNEQFF. DNA for the CDR3: TGTGCCAGCAGTTACTCGGGTATCTACAATGAGCAGTTCTTC.

The genes are TRBV11-2 and TRBJ2-1; 9 bases align to TRBD2. Trimming took 2 bases from V and 4 from J; bases not matched to a gene: 9. The length of the CDR3 is 17 residues. Germline-derived CDR1 and CDR2 are SGHAT and FQNNGV. The CDR3: CASSLRFAGGIYNEQFF. In DNA, the CDR3 is TGTGCCAGCAGCTTAAGGTTCGCGGGGGGGATATACAATGAGCAGTTCTTC.

The rearrangement joins TRBV9 to TRBJ2-5, with 9 bases that match TRBD1. Trimming at V came to 3 bases and at J to 5 bases, leaving 8 bases not matched to a gene. In germline, CDR1 is SGDLS, CDR2 YYNGEE. This CDR3 comprises 15 residues. The DNA for the CDR3 is TGTGCCAGCAGCGAGATGGGACAGGGAGGGGAGACCCAGTACTTC. Encoded protein: CASSEMGQGGETQYF.

The rearrangement uses TRBV2 and TRBJ1-5, with 8 bases identical to TRBD1. CDR1 and CDR2 (germline): SNHLY, FYNNEI. V trimming: 3 bases; J trimming: 5 bases; junction bases outside the gene matches: 3. The CDR3 length is 14 residues. CDR3 nucleotides: TGTGCCAGCAGTGACGGACAGGGTTATCAGCCCCAGCATTTT. It yields the protein CASSDGQGYQPQHF.

V usage is TRBV19 and J usage is TRBJ1-1; D uncertain. CDR1 is LNHDA, CDR2 SQIVND, per germline (reference sequence). The CDR3 extends over 13 amino acids. V lost 3 bases and J 0 bases, leaving 5 bases between the germline ends. As DNA, the CDR3 is TGTGCCAGTAGTATCGGCGTGAACACTGAAGCTTTCTTT. Protein product: CASSIGVNTEAFF.

The count of this clone is one. The J gene is TRBJ1-3, the V gene TRBV6-6, with 7 bases lining up with TRBD1. Germline V CDR1 and CDR2: MNHNY, SVGAGI (reference sequence). The CDR3 runs 15 residues. Losses at the gene ends were 2 bases for V and 2 bases for J; bases not matched to a gene: 3. The CDR3 protein is CASSYLGTAGNTIYF. The CDR3 DNA is TGTGCCAGCAGTTACCTCGGGACAGCTGGAAACACCATATATTTT.

The count of this clone is one. The chain has TRBV29-1 and TRBJ2-7, with 9 bases that match TRBD1. Germline V gene sequence: CDR1 SQVTM, CDR2 ANQGSEA. The CDR3 is made up of 20 amino acids. Losses at the gene ends were 0 bases for V and 7 bases for J; bases not matched to a gene: 25. The CDR3 DNA reads TGCAGCGTTGAAGATCTTTCAATCCGACAGGGGGAATATAGGGGGAGGGAGCAGTACTTC. Protein product: CSVEDLSIRQGEYRGREQYF.

The chain has TRBV27 and TRBJ2-7; weak D call: TRBD1 (6 bases). The CDR3 runs 11 residues. V shed 6 bases and J shed 6 bases, with 9 bases lying between them. The germline V gene has CDR1 MNHEY and CDR2 SMNVEV (reference sequence). The CDR3 nucleotides are TGTGCCAGCAGCAGGGGCGCCGAGCAGTACTTC. This sequence encodes CASSRGAEQYF.